This T cell receptor (beta chain) came from a study of response to subunit inactivated influenza vaccine. Regarding the study as a whole: That few new T cells are recruited by each seasonal influenza vaccination was the authors' suggestion.

V lost 0 bases and J lost 1, with 12 bases in between. CDR3 size: 16 residues. Germline V gives CDR1 LGHNA, CDR2 YNFKEQ. This clonotype was observed a few times. Its antigen is undetermined. Each CDR3 protein is one row after TCRdb ran MiXCR on the RT-PCR reads. The sample contains under 500,000 distinct CDR3 sequences, roughly 9.7% of which appear only once. Specimen: PBMCs from blood, collected roughly 45 days after vaccination. The TCR comes from a man over 45 who received an inactivated influenza vaccine. V and J are TRBV4-2 and TRBJ1-1, with D possibly matching TRBD1 (5 bases). This CDR3 reads CASSQDMGDGNTEAFF. The CDR3 DNA sequence: TGTGCCAGCAGCCAAGATATGGGGGACGGGAACACTGAAGCTTTCTTT.